This T cell receptor (beta chain) was sequenced for a study of cytomegalovirus exposure and HLA in healthy donors. This clone has only one observation. Its target is not known. After removal of 5 bases from V and 3 bases from J, the junction contained 15 bases not matched to a gene. The CDR3 loop spans 19 amino acids. CDR1 is PRHDT, CDR2 FYEKMQ, per germline (reference sequence). In the PCR, 60 Vbeta and 13 Jbeta primers were used. Using immunoSEQ multiplex PCR, the repertoire was profiled, and TCRdb retains in-frame clones only, with some absent. The sample includes about 140,000 clones, 80% of them seen just once. Points from the study as a whole: For most TCR beta V segments, an earlier analysis put the productive rate at about 87% or about 30% of the time.

The source is a man between 25 and 39 years old in good health and CMV-seronegative. This chain connects TRBV13 to TRBJ2-2, with 10 bases that match TRBD2. Sequencing was carried out using PBMCs. The CDR3 DNA follows: TGTGCCAGCAGCGACGGAGGACTAGCGGACCTACAGTACACCGGGGAGCTGTTTTTT. Translated: CASSDGGLADLQYTGELFF. The full variable domain, with the rest looked up from reference TRBV13 and TRBJ2-2, is AAGVIQSPRHLIKEKRETATLKCYPIPRHDTVYWYQQGPGQDPQFLISFYEKMQSDKGSIPDRFSAQQFSDYHSELNMSSLELGDSALYFCASSDGGLADLQYTGELFFGEGSRLTVL.